This entry describes one T cell receptor beta chain. As to time point: technical triplicate 3. These data belong to a study of neurological immune-mediated disorders. The method for making cDNA was 5'RACE, and it used 10-nucleotide random UMIs. TCRdb ran MiXCR on the 5' RACE reads and lists one entry per CDR3 protein. The sample contains approximately 28,000 distinct CDR3 sequences, about 16% of which appear only once. Per the germline V gene, CDR1 is MGHRA and CDR2 is YSYEKL. CDR3 size: 15 residues. V lost 2 bases and J lost 11; bases outside the gene matches: 7. Sequencing input: CD4+ T cells from blood. This clonotype was sampled from a female donor with HTLV-1-associated myelopathy (HAM/TSP). This chain connects TRBV4-1 to TRBJ2-1, with TRBD2 matching over 12 bases. The CDR3 spells CASSQLAGGPGKQFF. For the CDR3, the DNA is TGCGCCAGCAGCCAACTAGCGGGGGGGCCGGGGAAGCAGTTCTTC.